The next 30 T cell receptor beta chains were all read from a single sample in a study of T-cell memory formation after mild COVID-19. Each CDR3 protein is one row after TCRdb ran MiXCR on the 5' RACE reads. This sample has 200,000 to 300,000 distinct CDR3 sequences, with around 15% found just once. The sample was PBMCs or a T cell subset sorted from them (not recorded which). Receptors originate from a man aged 18 to 30 who had mild COVID-19 (a few samples of this study predate the infection). Cell type and time point are not known.

This clonotype was observed at least ten times. The V and J genes are TRBV5-1 and TRBJ2-7; weak D call: TRBD2 (5 bases). Germline V gene sequence: CDR1 SGHRS, CDR2 YFSETQ. V was shortened by 4 bases and J by 1 base, with 6 bases between the two germline ends. The CDR3 contains 12 residues. CDR3 bases: TGCGCCAGCAGCGAGGGTTCCTACGAGCAGTACTTC. This codes for CASSEGSYEQYF.

Only a few counts were recorded for this clonotype. This chain joins TRBV27 and TRBJ1-6; possibly TRBD1 for D (5 bases). The V end was cut by 5 bases, the J end by 15 bases, with 11 bases between. Germline CDR1 MNHEY, CDR2 SMNVEV (reference sequence). The CDR3 loop spans 11 amino acids. The CDR3 reads CASSNRRFLHF. The CDR3 bases are TGTGCCAGCAGTAACAGGCGGTTCCTCCACTTT.

This clonotype was observed at least ten times. This chain connects TRBV5-1 to TRBJ2-1; tentatively, D is TRBD1 (6 bases). The V and J ends lost 0 bases and 4 bases respectively, with 8 bases between them. Germline V gives CDR1 SGHRS, CDR2 YFSETQ. CDR3 size: 14 residues. The CDR3: CASSLGTVYNEQFF. DNA of the CDR3: TGCGCCAGCAGCTTGGGGACAGTGTACAATGAGCAGTTCTTC.

This clonotype was detected a few times. The DNA for the CDR3 is TGCAGTGCTAGATCACGGGGTTCACCCCTCCACTTT. As protein: CSARSRGSPLHF. This chain joins TRBV20-1 and TRBJ1-6; D gene uncertain. The V end lost 2 bases, the J end lost 9 bases, and 8 bases lay between the germline ends. Germline V gene sequence: CDR1 DFQATT, CDR2 SNEGSKA (reference sequence). CDR3 size: 12 residues.

The J gene is TRBJ1-6, the V gene TRBV6-5; 7 positions match TRBD1. Germline V gene sequence: CDR1 MNHEY, CDR2 SVGAGI. Trimming removed 2 bases from V and 6 bases from J; junction bases left unmatched: 4. The CDR3 has 15 residues. The CDR3 loop is CASSYSGTANSPLHF. CDR3 nucleotides: TGTGCCAGCAGTTACAGTGGGACAGCTAATTCACCCCTCCACTTT.

In this sample, this clonotype turned up a few times. V is TRBV29-1 and J is TRBJ2-2; D not certain. Germline V gives CDR1 SQVTM, CDR2 ANQGSEA. The ends were cut back, 5 bases at V and 5 bases at J, with 9 bases in the middle. The CDR3 has 12 amino acids. CDR3 in amino acids: CSVCWLTGELFF. Written as DNA, the CDR3 is TGCAGCGTTTGCTGGTTGACCGGGGAGCTGTTTTTT.

This chain joins TRBV7-2 and TRBJ2-5, with a tentative D call TRBD1 (5 bases). The CDR3 is 14 amino acids. CDR1 and CDR2 from the germline V gene are SGHTA and FQGNSA. Trimming left V 2 bases short and J 7 bases short, with 14 bases between. CDR3: CASSLSRVGRTQYF. The DNA for the CDR3 is TGTGCCAGCAGCTTAAGCAGGGTCGGACGGACCCAGTACTTC.

This clonotype has ten or more counts. This chain joins TRBV18 and TRBJ2-7; 9 bases map to TRBD1. The CDR3 is 14 amino acids. In germline, CDR1 is KGHSH, CDR2 LQKENI. After removal of 5 bases from V and 3 bases from J, the junction contained 5 bases not matched to a gene. The CDR3 region has the DNA TGTGCCAGCTCATCCGGGACAGGGAGCTACGAGCAGTACTTC. Translating gives CASSSGTGSYEQYF.

This clonotype turned up a few times. The chain links TRBV7-6 to TRBJ2-1; D may be TRBD2 (6 bases). The CDR3 has 15 amino acids. Germline CDR1 and CDR2: SGHVS and FNYEAQ. V was shortened by 1 base and J by 12 bases, with 19 bases between the two germline ends. DNA of the CDR3: TGTGCCAGCAGCTTAGAAAGAGGAGGGCTTGACCGGCAGTTCTTC. Protein: CASSLERGGLDRQFF.

The CDR3 spells CATSVFGQELDGYTF. The CDR3 region has the DNA TGTGCCACCAGCGTCTTCGGACAGGAGCTGGATGGCTACACCTTC. The chain combines TRBV15 with TRBJ1-2, with TRBD1 identical over 7 bases. Germline assignment: CDR1 LNHNV and CDR2 YYDKDF (reference sequence). This CDR3 region has 15 residues. The V gene end was trimmed by 5 bases and the J gene end by 6 bases; junction bases not matched to a gene: 12.

The chain carries TRBV5-1 and TRBJ2-7; 7 bases are a match to TRBD1. The CDR3 sequence is 15 residues long. CDR1 and CDR2 from the germline V gene are SGHRS and YFSETQ. The junction had 12 bases not matched to a gene; V was cut back by 4 bases and J by 5 bases. The CDR3 spells CASSPIDRELDEQYF. CDR3 coding DNA: TGCGCCAGCAGCCCTATTGACAGGGAGCTGGACGAGCAGTACTTC.

This clonotype was counted a few times. The V and J genes are TRBV9 and TRBJ2-1; D is possibly TRBD1 or TRBD2 (6 bases each). CDR1 is SGDLS and CDR2 is YYNGEE in the germline V gene. This CDR3 comprises 15 residues. V was cut by 6 bases and J by 6 bases, with 19 bases left in between. The CDR3 DNA reads TGTGCCAGCACCACGAGGGGGGCTCCCGGCAATGAGCAGTTCTTC. It encodes CASTTRGAPGNEQFF.

J is TRBJ2-3 and V is TRBV11-2, with D possibly called TRBD1 or TRBD2 (6 bases each). This CDR3 has 17 residues. Looked up from germline, CDR1 is SGHAT and CDR2 is FQNNGV. Trimming left V 3 bases short and J 0 bases short, with 16 bases between. The CDR3 loop reads CASSFRLRGPSTDTQYF. DNA of the CDR3: TGTGCCAGCAGCTTCCGGCTACGGGGGCCGAGCACAGATACGCAGTATTTT.

The genes are TRBV7-2 and TRBJ1-1, with 8 bases that match TRBD1. Germline V CDR1 and CDR2: SGHTA, FQGNSA. V lost 5 bases, J lost 4 bases, and 9 bases stayed unmatched. The CDR3 is 15 residues long. The CDR3 is CASSPYRGEITEAFF. The CDR3 bases are TGTGCCAGCAGCCCCTACAGGGGGGAGATCACTGAAGCTTTCTTT.

Ten or more counts support this clonotype. The J gene is TRBJ2-1, the V gene TRBV20-1; 9 nucleotides align to TRBD2. Trimming at V came to 2 bases and at J to 10 bases, leaving 18 bases not matched to a gene. The CDR3 spans 17 residues. CDR1 is DFQATT, CDR2 SNEGSKA, per germline (reference sequence). The CDR3 protein is CSARTGAPSGDGTEQFF. In nucleotides, the CDR3 is TGCAGTGCTAGAACTGGGGCACCTAGCGGGGATGGAACGGAGCAGTTCTTC.

This chain uses TRBV6-5 with TRBJ1-2; perhaps TRBD1 as D (6 bases). CDR1 is MNHEY, CDR2 SVGAGI, per germline. The CDR3 consists of 15 residues. Between the trimmed V and J ends, which lost 0 bases and 4 bases, there was a span of 12 bases. The CDR3 DNA sequence: TGTGCCAGCAGTTACTCGGGGGGGCAGCTCTATGGCTACACCTTC. This sequence encodes CASSYSGGQLYGYTF.

This clonotype showed up just a few times. The chain joins TRBV5-1 to TRBJ2-3, with 10 bases matching TRBD2. Unmatched junction bases numbered 3, after V lost 3 bases and J lost 2 bases. The CDR3 has 15 amino acids. In germline, CDR1 is SGHRS, CDR2 YFSETQ. CDR3 loop: CASSSGLAITDTQYF. The CDR3 bases are TGCGCCAGCAGCTCGGGACTAGCGATCACAGATACGCAGTATTTT.

Only a few counts were recorded for this clonotype. The V and J genes are TRBV5-4 and TRBJ1-3; D ambiguous. This CDR3 contains 14 residues. Looked up from germline, CDR1 is SGHNT and CDR2 is YYREEE (reference sequence). V was trimmed by 4 bases and J by 4 bases, leaving 12 bases between them. The CDR3 reads CASSQRTDGNTIYF. The CDR3 nucleotides read TGTGCCAGCAGCCAGAGGACGGACGGAAACACCATATATTTT.

This clonotype was counted between two and nine times. The chain recombines TRBV11-2 with TRBJ2-3; D not certain. This CDR3 is built from 13 residues. Germline V lookup: CDR1 SGHAT, CDR2 FQNNGV. Trimming removed 5 bases from V and 6 bases from J, with 12 bases in between. Here the CDR3 DNA reads TGTGCCAGCAGCCTAACCCCCCAGGATACGCAGTATTTT. It codes for CASSLTPQDTQYF.

This clonotype was detected a few times. V is TRBV28 and J is TRBJ2-7, with D tentatively TRBD1 (5 bases). V was clipped by 5 bases and J by 2 bases, with 16 bases between them. Germline loops: CDR1 MDHEN, CDR2 SYDVKM. The CDR3 has 15 amino acids. Here the CDR3 reads CASSTIQGHPYEQYF. The CDR3 DNA is TGTGCCAGCAGTACTATTCAGGGCCATCCCTACGAGCAGTACTTC.

This clonotype was observed a handful of times. V gene TRBV7-2 combines with J gene TRBJ1-1, with D perhaps TRBD1 (5 bases). V dropped 4 bases and J dropped 1 base, with 19 bases sitting between them. Per germline, CDR1 SGHTA and CDR2 FQGNSA. The CDR3 runs to 17 residues. In nucleotides, the CDR3 is TGTGCCAGCAGCTCCCGACTTTCTTGGAGGGGGAACACTGAAGCTTTCTTT. It is translated as CASSSRLSWRGNTEAFF. Together with reference TRBV7-2 and TRBJ1-1, the CDR3 gives the full variable domain: GAGVSQSPSNKVTEKGKDVELRCDPISGHTALYWYRQSLGQGLEFLIYFQGNSAPDKSGLPSDRFSAERTGGSVSTLTIQRTQQEDSAVYLCASSSRLSWRGNTEAFFGQGTRLTVV.

The chain is built from TRBV7-2 and TRBJ2-3, with D possibly TRBD2 on 5 matching bases. CDR1 SGHTA and CDR2 FQGNSA come from the germline V gene. The CDR3 runs to 14 residues. Trimming stripped 5 bases from V and 6 bases from J, with 15 bases between. CDR3 in amino acids: CASSPRAGGDTQYF. In nucleotides, the CDR3 is TGTGCCAGCAGCCCCCGGGCGGGCGGGGATACGCAGTATTTT.

This clonotype has a handful of counts. The chain is built from TRBV12-3 or TRBV12-4 and TRBJ2-7, with TRBD2 identical over 7 bases. The CDR3 contains 14 residues. The trim removed 6 bases at V and 4 bases at J, leaving 9 bases unmatched. The CDR3 nucleotides read TGTGCCAGCAGCACCCGCGGGGGAGGGTACGAGCAGTACTTC. Its protein product is CASSTRGGGYEQYF.

The chain recombines TRBV20-1 with TRBJ2-7; TRBD2 matches at 9 bases. The V segment lost 4 bases and the J segment 2 bases; nucleotides outside the gene matches: 3. The CDR3 has 13 residues. Germline values: CDR1 DFQATT, CDR2 SNEGSKA (reference sequence). The CDR3 nucleotides are TGCAGTGCTAAGCGGGGGGAAGCCTACGAGCAGTACTTC. It translates to CSAKRGEAYEQYF.

The rearrangement links TRBV3-1 to TRBJ1-2; 8 bases match TRBD1. The germline V gene has CDR1 LGHDT and CDR2 YNNKEL (reference sequence). J gave up 6 bases and V 0 bases, and 3 bases lay outside the gene matches. This CDR3 contains 14 residues. The CDR3 sequence: CASSQDRTGHGYTF. The DNA of the CDR3 is TGTGCCAGCAGCCAAGATCGGACAGGGCATGGCTACACCTTC. Together with reference TRBV3-1 and TRBJ1-2, the CDR3 gives the full variable domain: DTAVSQTPKYLVTQMGNDKSIKCEQNLGHDTMYWYKQDSKKFLKIMFSYNNKELIINETVPNRFSPKSPDKAHLNLHINSLELGDSAVYFCASSQDRTGHGYTFGSGTRLTVV.

This clonotype was seen a handful of times. The rearrangement links TRBV5-6 to TRBJ1-2, with D uncertain. V was pared by 0 bases and J by 3 bases, with 9 bases between. CDR3 length: 14 residues. Germline values: CDR1 SGHDT, CDR2 YYEEEE. CDR3 residues: CASSLAVVDYGYTF. For the CDR3, the DNA is TGTGCCAGCAGCTTGGCTGTTGTCGACTATGGCTACACCTTC.

The rearrangement uses TRBV20-1 and TRBJ2-5; 7 bases fit TRBD2. This CDR3 has 13 residues. V shed 3 bases and J 3 bases; nucleotides not matched to a gene: 4. Per germline, CDR1 DFQATT and CDR2 SNEGSKA (reference sequence). This CDR3 reads CSASGTTEETQYF. The CDR3 DNA follows: TGCAGTGCTAGCGGGACTACAGAAGAGACCCAGTACTTC.

The table lists this clonotype with a few counts. The rearrangement uses TRBV29-1 and TRBJ2-1; possibly TRBD2 for D (5 bases). The germline V gene encodes CDR1 SQVTM and CDR2 ANQGSEA. CDR3 length: 14 amino acids. The germline V and J ends were trimmed by 6 bases and 0 bases, with 12 bases remaining between them. CDR3 coding DNA: TGCAGCGTCGCGGGCAGGAGCTCCTACAATGAGCAGTTCTTC. Amino acid sequence: CSVAGRSSYNEQFF.

In this sample, this clonotype turned up a few times. The chain couples TRBV3-1 to TRBJ1-6; D remains ambiguous. Between the trimmed V and J ends, which lost 0 bases and 7 bases, there was a span of 10 bases. The CDR3 length is 15 residues. The germline V gene encodes CDR1 LGHDT and CDR2 YNNKEL (reference sequence). The CDR3, as DNA: TGTGCCAGCAGCCAAGATTGGCCGGAGAATTCACCCCTCCACTTT. This translates into CASSQDWPENSPLHF.

This clonotype turned up a few times. The chain has TRBV7-8 and TRBJ2-5; TRBD2 matches at 8 bases. The junction had 8 bases not matched to a gene; V was cut back by 3 bases and J by 2 bases. The CDR3 contains 16 residues. Germline CDR1 is SGHVS and CDR2 is FQNEAQ. CDR3 in amino acids: CASSFLGSGGQETQYF. The CDR3, as DNA: TGTGCCAGCAGCTTCCTGGGGAGCGGGGGTCAAGAGACCCAGTACTTC.